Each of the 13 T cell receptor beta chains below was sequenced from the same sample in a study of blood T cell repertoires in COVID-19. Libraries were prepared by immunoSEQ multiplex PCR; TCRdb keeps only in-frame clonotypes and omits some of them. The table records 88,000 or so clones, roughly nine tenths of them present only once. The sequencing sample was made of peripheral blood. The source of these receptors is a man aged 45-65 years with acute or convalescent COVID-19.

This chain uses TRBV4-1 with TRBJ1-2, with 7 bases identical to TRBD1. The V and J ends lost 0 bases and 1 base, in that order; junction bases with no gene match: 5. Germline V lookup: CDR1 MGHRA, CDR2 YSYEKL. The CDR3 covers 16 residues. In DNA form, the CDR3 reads TGCGCCAGCAGCCAAGATTGGGGACAGTTTAACTATGGCTACACCTTC. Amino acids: CASSQDWGQFNYGYTF.

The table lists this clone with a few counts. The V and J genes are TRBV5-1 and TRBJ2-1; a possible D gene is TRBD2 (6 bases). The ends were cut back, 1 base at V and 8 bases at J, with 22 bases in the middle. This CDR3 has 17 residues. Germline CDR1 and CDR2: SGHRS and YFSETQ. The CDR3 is CASSLLGLTGVGDEQFF. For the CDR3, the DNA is TGCGCCAGCAGCTTGTTGGGCTTGACGGGAGTAGGCGATGAGCAGTTCTTC.

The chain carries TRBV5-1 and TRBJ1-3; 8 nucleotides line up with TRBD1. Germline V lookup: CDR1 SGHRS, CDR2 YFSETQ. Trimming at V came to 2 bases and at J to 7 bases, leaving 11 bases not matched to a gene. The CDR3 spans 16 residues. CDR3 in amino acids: CASSLRQTGTGNTIYF. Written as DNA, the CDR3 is TGCGCCAGCAGCTTACGCCAAACAGGGACAGGCAACACCATATATTTT.

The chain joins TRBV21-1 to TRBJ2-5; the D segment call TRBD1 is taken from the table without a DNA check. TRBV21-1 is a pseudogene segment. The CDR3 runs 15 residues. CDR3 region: CASSHSRQGGETQYF. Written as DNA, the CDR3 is TGTGCCAGCAGCCATTCACGACAGGGAGGAGAGACCCAGTACTTC.

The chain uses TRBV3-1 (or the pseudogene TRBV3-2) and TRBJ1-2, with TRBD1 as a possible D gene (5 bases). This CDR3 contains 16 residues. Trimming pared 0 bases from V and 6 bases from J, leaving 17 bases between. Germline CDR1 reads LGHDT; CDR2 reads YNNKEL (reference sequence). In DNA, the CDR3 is TGTGCCAGCAGCCAAGATTCGGTAGGGGCCGAGGATGGCTACACCTTC. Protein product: CASSQDSVGAEDGYTF.

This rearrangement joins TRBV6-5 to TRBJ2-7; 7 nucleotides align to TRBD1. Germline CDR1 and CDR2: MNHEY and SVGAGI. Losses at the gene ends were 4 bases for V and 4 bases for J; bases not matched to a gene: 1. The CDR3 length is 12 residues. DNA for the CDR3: TGTGCCAGCAGTTGGACAGGATACGAGCAGTACTTC. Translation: CASSWTGYEQYF.

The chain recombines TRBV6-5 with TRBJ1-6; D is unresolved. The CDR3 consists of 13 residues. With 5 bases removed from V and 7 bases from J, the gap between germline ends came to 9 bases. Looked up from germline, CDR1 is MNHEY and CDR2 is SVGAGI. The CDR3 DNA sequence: TGTGCCAGCAGTAACCGGGGAAATTCACCCCTCCACTTT. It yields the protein CASSNRGNSPLHF.

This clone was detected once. This CDR3 reads CASSLDLGKIYEQYF. The CDR3 bases are TGTGCCAGCAGCTTGGACCTCGGGAAAATCTACGAGCAGTACTTC. The gene calls are TRBV5-4 and TRBJ2-7; a weak D match, TRBD2 (5 bases). Germline CDR1 is SGHNT and CDR2 is YYREEE (reference sequence). V lost 0 bases and J 3 bases, leaving 13 bases between the germline ends. This CDR3 has 15 amino acids.

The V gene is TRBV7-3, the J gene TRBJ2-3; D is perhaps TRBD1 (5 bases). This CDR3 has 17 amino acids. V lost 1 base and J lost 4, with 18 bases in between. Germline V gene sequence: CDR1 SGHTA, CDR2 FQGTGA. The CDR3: CASSLKGPGKLADTQYF. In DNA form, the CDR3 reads TGTGCCAGCAGCTTAAAGGGGCCAGGGAAGCTCGCAGATACGCAGTATTTT.

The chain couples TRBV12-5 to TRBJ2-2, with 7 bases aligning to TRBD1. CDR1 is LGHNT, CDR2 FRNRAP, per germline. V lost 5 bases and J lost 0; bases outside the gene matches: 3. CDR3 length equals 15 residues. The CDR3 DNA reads TGTGCTAGTGGTCCCGGGACAGCGAACACCGGGGAGCTGTTTTTT. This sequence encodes CASGPGTANTGELFF.

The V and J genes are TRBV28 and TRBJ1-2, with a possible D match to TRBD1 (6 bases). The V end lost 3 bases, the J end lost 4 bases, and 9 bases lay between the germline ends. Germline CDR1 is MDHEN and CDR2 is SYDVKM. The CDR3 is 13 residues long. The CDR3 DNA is TGTGCCAGCAGTTTCCCACAGGGCTATGGCTACACCTTC. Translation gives CASSFPQGYGYTF.

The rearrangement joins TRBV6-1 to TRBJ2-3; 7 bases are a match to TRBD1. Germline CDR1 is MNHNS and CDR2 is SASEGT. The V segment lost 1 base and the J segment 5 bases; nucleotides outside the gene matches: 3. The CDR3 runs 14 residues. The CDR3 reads CASSEDRGIDTQYF. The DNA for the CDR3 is TGTGCCAGCAGTGAAGACAGGGGTATAGATACGCAGTATTTT.

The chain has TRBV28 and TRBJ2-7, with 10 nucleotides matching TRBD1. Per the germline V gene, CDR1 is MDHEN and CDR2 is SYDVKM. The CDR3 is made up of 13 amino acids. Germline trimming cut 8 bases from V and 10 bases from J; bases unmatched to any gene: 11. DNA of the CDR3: TGTGCCAGCGGGGGACAGGGGTATTCGGGACAGTACTTC. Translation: CASGGQGYSGQYF.